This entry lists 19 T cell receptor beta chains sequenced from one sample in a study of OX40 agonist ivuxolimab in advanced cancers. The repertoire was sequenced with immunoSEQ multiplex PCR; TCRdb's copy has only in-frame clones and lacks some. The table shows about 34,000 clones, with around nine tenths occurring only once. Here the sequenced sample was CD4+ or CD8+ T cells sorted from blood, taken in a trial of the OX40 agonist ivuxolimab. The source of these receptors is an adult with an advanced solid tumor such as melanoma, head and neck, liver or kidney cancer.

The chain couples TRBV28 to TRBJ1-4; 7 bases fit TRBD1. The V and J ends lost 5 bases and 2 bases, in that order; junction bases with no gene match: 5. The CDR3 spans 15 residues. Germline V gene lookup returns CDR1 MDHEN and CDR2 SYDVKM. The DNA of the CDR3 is TGTGCCAGCAGTCCAGGGGGACAGACTAATGAAAAACTGTTTTTT. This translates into CASSPGGQTNEKLFF.

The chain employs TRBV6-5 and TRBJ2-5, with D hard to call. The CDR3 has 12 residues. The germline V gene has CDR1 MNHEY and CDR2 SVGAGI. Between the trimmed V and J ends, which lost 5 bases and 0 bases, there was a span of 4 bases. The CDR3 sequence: CASSLYQETQYF. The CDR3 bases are TGTGCCAGCAGTCTTTACCAAGAGACCCAGTACTTC.

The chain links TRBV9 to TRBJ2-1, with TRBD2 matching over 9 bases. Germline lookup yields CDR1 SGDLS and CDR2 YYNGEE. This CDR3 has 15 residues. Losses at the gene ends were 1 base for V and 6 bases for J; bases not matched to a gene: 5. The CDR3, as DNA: TGTGCCAGCAGCGTACGCGGGGGGGCCGGCAATGAGCAGTTCTTC. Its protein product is CASSVRGGAGNEQFF.

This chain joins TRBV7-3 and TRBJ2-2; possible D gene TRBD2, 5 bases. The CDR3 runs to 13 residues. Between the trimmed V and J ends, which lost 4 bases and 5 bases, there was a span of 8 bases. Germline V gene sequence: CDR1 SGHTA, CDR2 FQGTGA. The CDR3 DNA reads TGTGCCAGCAGCTCCCCGGGGACCGGGGAGCTGTTTTTT. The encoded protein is CASSSPGTGELFF.

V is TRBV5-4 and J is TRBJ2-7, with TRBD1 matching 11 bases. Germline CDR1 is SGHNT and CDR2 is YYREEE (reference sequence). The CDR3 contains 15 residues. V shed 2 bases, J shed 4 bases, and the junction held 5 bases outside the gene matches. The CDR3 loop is CASSLRTGGVYEQYF. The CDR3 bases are TGTGCCAGCAGCTTACGGACAGGGGGCGTATACGAGCAGTACTTC.

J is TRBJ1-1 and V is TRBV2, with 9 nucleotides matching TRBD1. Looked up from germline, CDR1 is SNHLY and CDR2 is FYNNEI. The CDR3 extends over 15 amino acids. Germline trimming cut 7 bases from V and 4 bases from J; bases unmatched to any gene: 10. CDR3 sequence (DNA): TGTGCCAGCACCCTGACAGGGGGTTTGAGCACTGAAGCTTTCTTT. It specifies CASTLTGGLSTEAFF.

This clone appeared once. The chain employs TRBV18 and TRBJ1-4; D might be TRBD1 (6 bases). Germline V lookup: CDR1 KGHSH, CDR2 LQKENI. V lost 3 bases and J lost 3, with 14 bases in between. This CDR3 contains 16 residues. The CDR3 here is CASSPAPPGANEKLFF. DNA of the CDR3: TGTGCCAGCTCACCGGCCCCCCCAGGGGCTAATGAAAAACTGTTTTTT.

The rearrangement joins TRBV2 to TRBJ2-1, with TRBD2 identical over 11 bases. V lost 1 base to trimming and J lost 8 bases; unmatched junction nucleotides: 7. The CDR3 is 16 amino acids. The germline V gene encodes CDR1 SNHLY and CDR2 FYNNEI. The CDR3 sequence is CASSEVASGGIDEQFF. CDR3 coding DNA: TGTGCCAGCAGTGAAGTCGCTAGCGGGGGGATTGATGAGCAGTTCTTC.

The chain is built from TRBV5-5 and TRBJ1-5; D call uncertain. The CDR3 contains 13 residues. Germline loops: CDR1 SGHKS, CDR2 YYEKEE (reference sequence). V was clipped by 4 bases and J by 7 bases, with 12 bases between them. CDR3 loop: CASSPHPSQPQHF. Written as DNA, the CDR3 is TGTGCCAGCAGCCCCCACCCTAGCCAGCCCCAGCATTTT.

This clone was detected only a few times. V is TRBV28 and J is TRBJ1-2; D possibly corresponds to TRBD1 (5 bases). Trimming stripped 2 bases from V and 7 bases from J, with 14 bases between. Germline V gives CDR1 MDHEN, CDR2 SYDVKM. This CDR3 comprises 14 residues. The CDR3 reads CASSLGKGAVGYTF. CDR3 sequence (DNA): TGTGCCAGCAGTTTAGGGAAAGGGGCTGTTGGCTACACCTTC.

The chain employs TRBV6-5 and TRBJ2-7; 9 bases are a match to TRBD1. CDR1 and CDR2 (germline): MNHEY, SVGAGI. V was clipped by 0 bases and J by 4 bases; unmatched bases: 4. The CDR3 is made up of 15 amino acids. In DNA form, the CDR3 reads TGTGCCAGCAGTTACTCAGCGGACAGGGGATACGAGCAGTACTTC. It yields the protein CASSYSADRGYEQYF.

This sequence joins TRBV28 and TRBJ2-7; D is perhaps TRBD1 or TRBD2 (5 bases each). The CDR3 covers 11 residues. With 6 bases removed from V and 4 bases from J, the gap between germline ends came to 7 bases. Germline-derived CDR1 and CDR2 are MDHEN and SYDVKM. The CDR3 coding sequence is TGTGCCAGCAGAGGGGAGTACGAGCAGTACTTC. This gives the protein CASRGEYEQYF.

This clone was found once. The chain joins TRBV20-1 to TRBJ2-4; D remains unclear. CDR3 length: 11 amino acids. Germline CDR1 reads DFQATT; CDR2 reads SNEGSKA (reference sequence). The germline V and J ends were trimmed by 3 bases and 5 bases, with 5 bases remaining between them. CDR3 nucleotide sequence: TGCAGTGCTAGCGGAGAAAACATTCAGTACTTC. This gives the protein CSASGENIQYF.

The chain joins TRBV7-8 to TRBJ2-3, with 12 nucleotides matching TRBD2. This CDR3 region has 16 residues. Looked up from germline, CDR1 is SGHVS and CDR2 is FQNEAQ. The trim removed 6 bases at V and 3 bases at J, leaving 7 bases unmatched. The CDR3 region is CASSLTSGRRTDTQYF. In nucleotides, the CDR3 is TGTGCCAGCAGTTTAACTAGCGGGAGGCGGACAGATACGCAGTATTTT.

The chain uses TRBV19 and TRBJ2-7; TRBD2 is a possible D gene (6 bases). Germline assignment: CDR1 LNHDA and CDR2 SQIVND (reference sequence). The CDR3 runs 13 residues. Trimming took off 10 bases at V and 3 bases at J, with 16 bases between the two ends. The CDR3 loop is CATSVGGNYEQYF. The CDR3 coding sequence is TGTGCCACCTCCGTAGGCGGGAACTACGAGCAGTACTTC. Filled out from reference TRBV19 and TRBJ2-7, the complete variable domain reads DGGITQSPKYLFRKEGQNVTLSCEQNLNHDAMYWYRQDPGQGLRLIYYSQIVNDFQKGDIAEGYSVSREKKESFPLTVTSAQKNPTAFYLCATSVGGNYEQYFGPGTRLTVT.

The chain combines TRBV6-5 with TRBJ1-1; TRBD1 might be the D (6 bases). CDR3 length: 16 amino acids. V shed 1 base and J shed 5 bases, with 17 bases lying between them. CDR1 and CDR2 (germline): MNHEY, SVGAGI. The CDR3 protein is CASSYWAGARETEAFF. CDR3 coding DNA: TGTGCCAGCAGTTACTGGGCAGGGGCTCGTGAGACTGAAGCTTTCTTT.

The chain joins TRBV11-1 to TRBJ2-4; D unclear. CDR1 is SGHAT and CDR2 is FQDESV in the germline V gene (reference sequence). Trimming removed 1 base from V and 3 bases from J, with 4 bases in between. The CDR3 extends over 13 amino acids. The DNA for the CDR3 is TGTGCCAGCAGCTTAGTTGGCAAAAACATTCAGTACTTC. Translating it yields CASSLVGKNIQYF.

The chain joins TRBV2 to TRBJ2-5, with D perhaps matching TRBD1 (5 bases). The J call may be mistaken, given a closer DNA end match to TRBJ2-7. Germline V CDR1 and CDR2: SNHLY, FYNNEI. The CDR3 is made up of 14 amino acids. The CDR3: CASKETAPSYEQYF. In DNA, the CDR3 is TGTGCCAGCAAGGAGACAGCCCCTTCCTACGAGCAGTACTTC.

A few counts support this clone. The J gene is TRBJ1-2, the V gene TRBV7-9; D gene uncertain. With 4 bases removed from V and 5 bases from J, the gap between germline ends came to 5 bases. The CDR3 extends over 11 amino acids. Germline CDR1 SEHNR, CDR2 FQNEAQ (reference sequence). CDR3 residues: CASSSAYGYTF. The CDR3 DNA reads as TGTGCCAGCAGCTCCGCGTATGGCTACACCTTC. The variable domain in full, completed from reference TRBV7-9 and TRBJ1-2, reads DTGVSQNPRHKITKRGQNVTFRCDPISEHNRLYWYRQTLGQGPEFLTYFQNEAQLEKSRLLSDRFSAERPKGSFSTLEIQRTEQGDSAMYLCASSSAYGYTFGSGTRLTVV.